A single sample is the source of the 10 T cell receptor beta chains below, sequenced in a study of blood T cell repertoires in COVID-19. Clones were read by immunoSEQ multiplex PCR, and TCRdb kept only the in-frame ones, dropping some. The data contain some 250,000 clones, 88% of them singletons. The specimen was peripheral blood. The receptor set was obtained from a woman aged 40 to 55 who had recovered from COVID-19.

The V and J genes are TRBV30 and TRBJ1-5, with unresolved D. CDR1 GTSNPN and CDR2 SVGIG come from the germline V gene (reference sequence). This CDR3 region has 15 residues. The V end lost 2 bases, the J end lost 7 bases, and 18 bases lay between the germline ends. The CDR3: CAWSPPTHRRQPQHF. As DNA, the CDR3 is TGTGCCTGGAGTCCCCCGACCCACCGGCGGCAGCCCCAGCATTTT. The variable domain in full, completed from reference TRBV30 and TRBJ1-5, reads SQTIHQWPATLVQPVGSPLSLECTVEGTSNPNLYWYRQAAGRGLQLLFYSVGIGQISSEVPQNLSASRPQDRQFILSSKKLLLSDSGFYLCAWSPPTHRRQPQHFGDGTRLSIL.

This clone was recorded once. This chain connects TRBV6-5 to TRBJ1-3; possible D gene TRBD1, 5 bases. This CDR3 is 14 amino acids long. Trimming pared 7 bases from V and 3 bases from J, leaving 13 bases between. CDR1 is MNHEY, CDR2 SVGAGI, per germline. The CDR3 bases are TGTGCCAGCACCAGCGGGGGGGTTGGAAACACCATATATTTT. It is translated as CASTSGGVGNTIYF.

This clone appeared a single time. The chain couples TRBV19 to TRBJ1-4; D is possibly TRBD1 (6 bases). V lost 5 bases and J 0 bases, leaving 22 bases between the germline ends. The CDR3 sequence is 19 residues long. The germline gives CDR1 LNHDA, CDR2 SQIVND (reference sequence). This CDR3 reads CASSLPGPGVATTNEKLFF. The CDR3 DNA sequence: TGTGCCAGTAGTCTCCCGGGGCCAGGGGTAGCTACAACTAATGAAAAACTGTTTTTT. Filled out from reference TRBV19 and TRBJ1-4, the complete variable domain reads DGGITQSPKYLFRKEGQNVTLSCEQNLNHDAMYWYRQDPGQGLRLIYYSQIVNDFQKGDIAEGYSVSREKKESFPLTVTSAQKNPTAFYLCASSLPGPGVATTNEKLFFGSGTQLSVL.

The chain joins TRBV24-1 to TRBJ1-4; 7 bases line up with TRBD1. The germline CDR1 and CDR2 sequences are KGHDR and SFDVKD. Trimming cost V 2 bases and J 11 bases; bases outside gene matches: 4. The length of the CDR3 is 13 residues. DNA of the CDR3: TGTGCCACCAGTGATTGGGACAGCCCCAAACTGTTTTTT. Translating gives CATSDWDSPKLFF.

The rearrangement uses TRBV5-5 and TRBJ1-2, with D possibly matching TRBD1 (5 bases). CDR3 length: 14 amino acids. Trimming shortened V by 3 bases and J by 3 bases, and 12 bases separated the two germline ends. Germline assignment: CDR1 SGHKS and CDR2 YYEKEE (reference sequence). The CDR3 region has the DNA TGTGCCAGCAGCTCGGGGGGTTGGGACTATGGCTACACCTTC. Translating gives CASSSGGWDYGYTF.

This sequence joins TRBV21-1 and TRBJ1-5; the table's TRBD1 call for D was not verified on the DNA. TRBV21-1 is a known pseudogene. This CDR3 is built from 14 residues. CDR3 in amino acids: CARNRGGPYQPQHF. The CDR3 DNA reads TGTGCCCGGAACAGGGGGGGGCCGTACCAGCCCCAGCATTTT.

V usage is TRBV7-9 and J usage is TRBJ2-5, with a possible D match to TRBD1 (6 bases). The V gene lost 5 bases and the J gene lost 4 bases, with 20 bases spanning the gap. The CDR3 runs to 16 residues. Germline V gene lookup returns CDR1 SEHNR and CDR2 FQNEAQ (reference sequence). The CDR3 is CASSTIIPRGGETQYF. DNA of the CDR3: TGTGCCAGCAGCACAATAATCCCCAGGGGCGGAGAGACCCAGTACTTC.

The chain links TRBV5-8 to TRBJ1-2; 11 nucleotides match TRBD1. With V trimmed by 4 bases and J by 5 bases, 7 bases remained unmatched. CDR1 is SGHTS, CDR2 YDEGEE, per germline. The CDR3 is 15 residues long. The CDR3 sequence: CASSLGQGAQYGYTF. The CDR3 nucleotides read TGTGCCAGCAGCCTCGGACAGGGGGCCCAGTATGGCTACACCTTC.

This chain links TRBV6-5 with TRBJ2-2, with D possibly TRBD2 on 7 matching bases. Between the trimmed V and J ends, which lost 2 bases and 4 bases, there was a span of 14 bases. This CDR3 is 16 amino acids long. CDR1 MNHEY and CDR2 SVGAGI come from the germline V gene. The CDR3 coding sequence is TGTGCCAGCAGTTACCCCAGGGGAGGGGGCACCGGGGAGCTGTTTTTT. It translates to CASSYPRGGGTGELFF.

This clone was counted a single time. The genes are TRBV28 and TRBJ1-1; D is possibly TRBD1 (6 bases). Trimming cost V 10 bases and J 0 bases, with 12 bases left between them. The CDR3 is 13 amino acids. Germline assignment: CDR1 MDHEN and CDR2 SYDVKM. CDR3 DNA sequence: TGTGCCACCCTGGACAGAATGAACACTGAAGCTTTCTTT. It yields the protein CATLDRMNTEAFF.